The source of this T cell receptor (beta chain) is a study of blood T cells in healthy people across ages. Germline V gives CDR1 DFQATT, CDR2 SNEGSKA (reference sequence). V dropped 5 bases and J dropped 4 bases, with 15 bases sitting between them. CDR3 length equals 14 residues. Study conclusions and caveats: Higher diversity and more naive CD4+ cells were features of long-lived donors, compared to aged donors.

Turning to this clonotype: Its target is unknown.

Through a sample-barcoded 5' primer and a J-beta primer mix, a second PCR was run for about 6 to 12 cycles. Through a template-switch adaptor with 12 random nucleotides, each cDNA molecule received a tag. MiXCR, applied by TCRdb to the 5' RACE reads, yields one record per CDR3 protein. The table shows 1.5 million to 2 million distinct CDR3 sequences, with about 35% occurring only once. Healthy Caucasian individuals from Russia aged about 6 to 100 were enrolled as donors. Drawn from each donor were approximately 9.5 milliliters of peripheral blood. This TCR was recovered from a woman between 25 and 40 years old in good health. Sequences were obtained from blood. V and J are TRBV20-1 and TRBJ1-5; D not resolved. Here the CDR3 DNA reads TGCAGTGCTCCTTCGACCAAAGGAAATCAGCCCCAGCATTTT. Translation gives CSAPSTKGNQPQHF.